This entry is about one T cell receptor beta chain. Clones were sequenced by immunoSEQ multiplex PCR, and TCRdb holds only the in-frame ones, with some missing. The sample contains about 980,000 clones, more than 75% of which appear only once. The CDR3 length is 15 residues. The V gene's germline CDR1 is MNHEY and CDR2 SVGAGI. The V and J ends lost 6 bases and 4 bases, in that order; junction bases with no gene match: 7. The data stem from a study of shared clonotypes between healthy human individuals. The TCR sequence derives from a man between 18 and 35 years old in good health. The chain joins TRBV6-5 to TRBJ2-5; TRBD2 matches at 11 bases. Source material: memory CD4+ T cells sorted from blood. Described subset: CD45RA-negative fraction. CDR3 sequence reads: CASRLGLAEGETQYF. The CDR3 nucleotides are TGTGCCAGCAGACTGGGACTAGCGGAGGGAGAGACCCAGTACTTC.